The clone carrying this TCR beta chain came up many times. Its target is not known. Trimming left V 2 bases short and J 6 bases short, with 10 bases between. CDR1 is SGHDT and CDR2 is YYEEEE in the germline V gene. This CDR3 contains 13 residues. Each CDR3 protein is one row after TCRdb ran MiXCR on the RT-PCR reads. The table shows some 180,000 distinct CDR3 sequences, with around 9.2% occurring only once. The entry originates in a study of response to subunit inactivated influenza vaccine. Study-level results: Authors suggested few new T cells are recruited by each seasonal influenza vaccination.

This receptor was taken from a man between 45 and 60 years old who received an inactivated influenza vaccine. V is TRBV5-6 and J is TRBJ2-3; D perhaps matches TRBD1 (5 bases). Material: non-naive T cells sorted from PBMCs, obtained on the day of vaccination. The chain's CDR3 is CASSLKGPDTQYF. CDR3 coding DNA: TGTGCCAGCAGCTTAAAGGGGCCGGATACGCAGTATTTT.